These 21 T cell receptor beta chains share one sample of origin, sequenced in a study of blood T cell repertoires in COVID-19. Here immunoSEQ multiplex PCR was the method, and the copy in TCRdb shows in-frame clones only, minus some. The sample contains approximately 69,000 clones, 82% of which appear only once. Sample: peripheral blood. Receptor source: a woman aged 80 or over with acute or convalescent COVID-19.

The V and J genes are TRBV9 and TRBJ2-7; 9 nucleotides align to TRBD2. With 2 bases clipped from V and 6 bases from J, the junction kept 12 bases outside the gene matches. The CDR3 extends over 16 amino acids. Germline V lookup: CDR1 SGDLS, CDR2 YYNGEE. The CDR3: CASSVVAGVTPREQYF. CDR3 nucleotide sequence: TGTGCCAGCAGCGTTGTAGCGGGAGTAACCCCTCGCGAGCAGTACTTC.

The CDR3 spells CASSSEVFTDTQYF. DNA for the CDR3: TGTGCCAGCAGCTCCGAGGTTTTCACAGATACGCAGTATTTT. The rearrangement joins TRBV2 to TRBJ2-3; unclear D gene. Trimming removed 6 bases at V and 2 bases at J, with 12 bases between. Germline V gene lookup returns CDR1 SNHLY and CDR2 FYNNEI. This CDR3 is built from 14 residues.

The gene calls are TRBV3-1 (or the pseudogene TRBV3-2) and TRBJ2-1; D might be TRBD1 (5 bases). This CDR3 region has 15 residues. CDR1 and CDR2 (germline): LGHDT, YNNKEL (reference sequence). V lost 3 bases, J lost 0 bases, and 9 bases lay in between. CDR3 amino acids: CASSQDILSYNEQFF. CDR3 bases: TGTGCCAGCAGCCAGGACATCCTCTCCTACAATGAGCAGTTCTTC.

The rearrangement uses TRBV5-6 and TRBJ1-2; 7 bases fit TRBD1. Germline V lookup: CDR1 SGHDT, CDR2 YYEEEE. CDR3 length equals 15 residues. V lost 4 bases and J lost 5; bases outside the gene matches: 11. The CDR3 coding sequence is TGTGCCAGCAGCGAAAGATACAGGGGTCCTTATGGCTACACCTTC. This gives the protein CASSERYRGPYGYTF.

The chain is built from TRBV5-4 and TRBJ2-5; TRBD1 is a possible D gene (5 bases). The CDR3 totals 13 residues. The germline V and J ends were trimmed by 4 bases and 2 bases, with 9 bases remaining between them. CDR1 SGHNT and CDR2 YYREEE come from the germline V gene (reference sequence). CDR3 bases: TGTGCCAGCAGCCGACAGTTACAAGAGACCCAGTACTTC. This gives the protein CASSRQLQETQYF.

The gene calls are TRBV5-6 and TRBJ2-2; D is uncertain. Trimming left V 4 bases short and J 0 bases short, with 13 bases between. The germline V gene has CDR1 SGHDT and CDR2 YYEEEE. The CDR3 has 16 amino acids. CDR3 nucleotide sequence: TGTGCCAGCAGCCCCCCCTATTACGCGAACACCGGGGAGCTGTTTTTT. This codes for CASSPPYYANTGELFF. Supplemented by reference TRBV5-6 and TRBJ2-2, the full variable domain reads DAGVTQSPTHLIKTRGQQVTLRCSPKSGHDTVSWYQQALGQGPQFIFQYYEEEERQRGNFPDRFSGHQFPNYSSELNVNALLLGDSALYLCASSPPYYANTGELFFGEGSRLTVL.

The V and J genes are TRBV6-5 and TRBJ1-5, with a tentative D call TRBD1 (6 bases). The germline CDR1 and CDR2 sequences are MNHEY and SVGAGI. The CDR3 covers 15 residues. V was shortened by 0 bases and J by 7 bases, with 13 bases between the two germline ends. The CDR3 DNA reads as TGTGCCAGCAGTTACTCGGGGGGGGCCAGGCAGCCCCAGCATTTT. Amino acids: CASSYSGGARQPQHF.

This chain links TRBV6-6 with TRBJ2-7; 8 bases agree with TRBD2. The CDR3 is made up of 16 amino acids. Looked up from germline, CDR1 is MNHNY and CDR2 is SVGAGI (reference sequence). Unmatched junction bases numbered 8, after V lost 2 bases and J lost 2 bases. The CDR3 loop is CASSYPSSGTPYEQYF. CDR3 coding DNA: TGTGCCAGCAGTTACCCGAGTAGCGGGACCCCCTACGAGCAGTACTTC.

The V call is TRBV19, the J call TRBJ2-1, with D maybe TRBD2 (6 bases). Looked up from germline, CDR1 is LNHDA and CDR2 is SQIVND (reference sequence). The germline V and J ends were trimmed by 5 bases and 9 bases, with 11 bases remaining between them. The CDR3 extends over 12 amino acids. The CDR3 here is CASSETRGEQFF. DNA of the CDR3: TGTGCCAGTAGTGAGACTAGGGGTGAGCAGTTCTTC.

This clone was observed a handful of times. The chain has TRBV2 and TRBJ2-2; D call uncertain. The CDR3 has 13 amino acids. Per germline, CDR1 SNHLY and CDR2 FYNNEI. V lost 0 bases to trimming and J lost 6 bases, with 5 bases between them. This chain's CDR3 is CASSEARPGELFF. CDR3 nucleotides: TGTGCCAGCAGTGAAGCGCGCCCCGGGGAGCTGTTTTTT.

This chain connects TRBV28 to TRBJ2-2; 9 bases are shared with TRBD1. The CDR3 runs to 15 residues. J gave up 5 bases and V 7 bases, and 8 bases lay outside the gene matches. Germline V gene lookup returns CDR1 MDHEN and CDR2 SYDVKM. The CDR3 protein is CASNPRDRETGELFF. The CDR3 region has the DNA TGTGCCAGCAATCCCCGGGACAGGGAGACCGGGGAGCTGTTTTTT.

The rearrangement joins TRBV9 to TRBJ2-2; no firm D call. Trimming took 0 bases from V and 5 from J, leaving 2 bases between them. The CDR3 runs to 12 residues. Germline V gene sequence: CDR1 SGDLS, CDR2 YYNGEE. CDR3 protein: CASSVATGELFF. In DNA, the CDR3 is TGTGCCAGCAGCGTAGCGACCGGGGAGCTGTTTTTT.

CDR3 sequence reads: CASNRETTDTQYF. CDR3 nucleotides: TGTGCCAGCAATCGGGAGACCACAGATACGCAGTATTTT. This rearrangement joins TRBV12-3 or TRBV12-4 to TRBJ2-3; D possibly corresponds to TRBD2 (6 bases). The CDR3 runs to 13 residues. The V end lost 7 bases, the J end lost 2 bases, and 10 bases lay between the germline ends.

The chain has TRBV24-1 and TRBJ2-2; D is uncertain. The V gene's germline CDR1 is KGHDR and CDR2 SFDVKD. The CDR3 runs 14 residues. Trimming stripped 4 bases from V and 1 base from J, with 6 bases between. CDR3 protein: CATSDRRNTGELFF. As DNA, the CDR3 is TGTGCCACCAGTGACCGGAGGAACACCGGGGAGCTGTTTTTT.

This chain connects TRBV10-3 to TRBJ2-1; 9 nucleotides align to TRBD1. The V and J ends lost 5 bases and 4 bases, in that order; junction bases with no gene match: 3. Germline values: CDR1 ENHRY, CDR2 SYGVKD. The CDR3 loop spans 14 amino acids. The CDR3 nucleotides read TGTGCCATCAGTCGGGACAGGGTATACAATGAGCAGTTCTTC. Translation gives CAISRDRVYNEQFF.

V and J are TRBV3-1 (or the pseudogene TRBV3-2) and TRBJ2-5; a weak D match, TRBD2 (6 bases). Trimming took off 4 bases at V and 2 bases at J, with 20 bases between the two ends. CDR1 and CDR2 (germline): LGHDT, YNNKEL (reference sequence). This CDR3 has 17 amino acids. The CDR3 sequence: CASSPPWGDWSQETQYF. In DNA form, the CDR3 reads TGTGCCAGCAGCCCCCCGTGGGGGGATTGGTCACAAGAGACCCAGTACTTC.

This clone was observed once. The CDR3 reads CASSQGLANTDTQYF. As DNA, the CDR3 is TGTGCCAGCAGCCAAGGACTAGCGAACACAGATACGCAGTATTTT. The chain joins TRBV14 to TRBJ2-3, with 8 bases identical to TRBD2. V lost 1 base and J lost 2; bases outside the gene matches: 2. The CDR3 has 15 amino acids. CDR1 SGHDN and CDR2 FVKESK come from the germline V gene.

The CDR3 bases are TGTGCCAGCAGCGATGGGACTAGCGGCACAGATACGCAGTATTTT. It encodes CASSDGTSGTDTQYF. The V call is TRBV6-4, the J call TRBJ2-3, with 10 bases fitting TRBD2. The germline V gene has CDR1 MRHNA and CDR2 SNTAGT. The CDR3 is 15 residues long. V shed 6 bases and J 1 base; nucleotides not matched to a gene: 4.

The chain has TRBV28 and TRBJ2-2; TRBD1 agrees at 8 bases. V lost 4 bases and J lost 4; bases outside the gene matches: 20. The CDR3 contains 20 residues. Germline V gene lookup returns CDR1 MDHEN and CDR2 SYDVKM. CDR3 protein: CASSSILTRTGLGGTGELFF. The CDR3 DNA reads TGTGCCAGCAGTTCAATCCTCACACGGACAGGGCTTGGAGGCACCGGGGAGCTGTTTTTT.

The V call is TRBV6-2 or TRBV6-3, the J call TRBJ2-3, with 13 bases fitting TRBD2. Germline lookup yields CDR1 MNHEY and CDR2 SVGEGT. V was pared by 2 bases and J by 4 bases, with 9 bases of the junction left unmatched. CDR3 length equals 18 residues. The CDR3, as DNA: TGTGCCAGCAGTTACACCCCAGGACTAGCGGGAGTCCCAGATACGCAGTATTTT. Encoded protein: CASSYTPGLAGVPDTQYF.

The chain uses TRBV9 and TRBJ2-7, with 12 bases matching TRBD1. The CDR3 covers 16 residues. The germline CDR1 and CDR2 sequences are SGDLS and YYNGEE. V trimming: 1 base; J trimming: 3 bases; junction bases outside the gene matches: 5. CDR3 loop: CASSVTGQGADYEQYF. The CDR3 region has the DNA TGTGCCAGCAGCGTAACGGGACAGGGGGCGGACTACGAGCAGTACTTC.